What follows are 32 T cell receptor beta chains derived from one specimen sequenced in a study of T cells in Graves' hyperthyroidism and ophthalmopathy (dated by TCRdb to about 2019). The library was built by means of multiplex PCR. Sequenced using an Illumina HiSeq 2000. Amplification of TCR beta CDR3 regions was carried out from RNA transcripts. For the first round of RT-PCR on the TCR CDR3, the HTBI primer set was used together with the Qiagen OneStep RT-PCR kit. TCRdb reworked the public reads: Q25 trimming with fastp, MiXCR clone assembly, productive beta chains retained. A single entry per CDR3 protein holds the most common genes and DNA from its merged rows. This sample lists about 690,000 distinct CDR3 sequences; 15% to 20% were detected once. Roughly a sixth of the sample belongs to the ten largest clones. Sequencing was carried out using blood. The receptors were gathered from a man aged 45-60 years with Graves' hyperthyroidism.

This chain links TRBV27 with TRBJ1-2, with D perhaps matching TRBD1 (5 bases). The V gene's germline CDR1 is MNHEY and CDR2 SMNVEV (reference sequence). The CDR3 spans 15 residues. V lost 1 base and J 1 base, leaving 10 bases between the germline ends. The CDR3 bases are TGTGCCAGCAGTTTATACGCAGGGTATAACTATGGCTACACCTTC. Amino acid sequence: CASSLYAGYNYGYTF.

This clonotype was recorded at least ten times. This sequence joins TRBV28 and TRBJ2-7; 7 nucleotides match TRBD1. Germline assignment: CDR1 MDHEN and CDR2 SYDVKM. Trimming cost V 5 bases and J 0 bases; bases outside gene matches: 4. The CDR3 consists of 14 residues. CDR3 in amino acids: CASSKRDSSYEQYF. The DNA for the CDR3 is TGTGCCAGCAGTAAACGGGACAGCTCCTACGAGCAGTACTTC.

This clonotype was recorded at least ten times. CDR3 residues: CASSYTRGLANTGELFF. The CDR3 nucleotides are TGTGCCAGCAGTTACACCCGGGGACTAGCGAACACCGGGGAGCTGTTTTTT. The genes are TRBV6-5 and TRBJ2-2; 8 nucleotides agree with TRBD2. CDR3 length equals 17 residues. J gave up 0 bases and V 2 bases, and 5 bases lay outside the gene matches. Germline assignment: CDR1 MNHEY and CDR2 SVGAGI.

This clonotype came up a few times. V and J are TRBV24-1 and TRBJ1-6; a weak D match, TRBD1 (6 bases). This CDR3 contains 16 residues. Trimming took 4 bases from V and 6 from J, leaving 15 bases between them. Germline CDR1 reads KGHDR; CDR2 reads SFDVKD. As DNA, the CDR3 is TGTGCCACCAGTGAAATGACAGGCCGCCCTAATTCACCCCTCCACTTT. Translating it yields CATSEMTGRPNSPLHF.

The chain employs TRBV15 and TRBJ2-7; possible D gene TRBD1, 6 bases. This CDR3 has 16 residues. Germline assignment: CDR1 LNHNV and CDR2 YYDKDF (reference sequence). Trimming removed 1 base from V and 3 bases from J, with 16 bases in between. The CDR3 reads CATSRVSAGDVYEQYF. CDR3 DNA sequence: TGTGCCACCAGCAGAGTTTCGGCAGGGGACGTCTACGAGCAGTACTTC.

CDR3: CASSLTGGWETQYF. The CDR3 nucleotides are TGTGCCAGCAGCTTAACGGGGGGATGGGAGACCCAGTACTTC. The chain couples TRBV7-3 to TRBJ2-5; D may be TRBD2 (6 bases). V was pared by 0 bases and J by 5 bases, with 10 bases between. The CDR3 sequence is 14 residues long. Germline CDR1 is SGHTA and CDR2 is FQGTGA.

Only a few counts were recorded for this clonotype. The chain joins TRBV4-1 to TRBJ2-7; the match to TRBD2 covers 7 bases. V lost 1 base, J lost 6 bases, and 9 bases stayed unmatched. Germline lookup yields CDR1 MGHRA and CDR2 YSYEKL. CDR3 length: 15 amino acids. The CDR3, as DNA: TGCGCCAGCAGCCAAGCCGGTGGACTAGTGTCCGAGCAGTACTTC. Encoded protein: CASSQAGGLVSEQYF.

This clonotype was detected ten times or more. The gene calls are TRBV7-2 and TRBJ2-3; tentatively, D is TRBD1 (5 bases). This CDR3 has 12 amino acids. Germline CDR1 SGHTA, CDR2 FQGNSA. The V and J ends lost 4 bases and 5 bases respectively, with 7 bases between them. The CDR3 protein is CASSSRVDTQYF. CDR3 DNA sequence: TGTGCCAGCAGCTCCAGGGTAGATACGCAGTATTTT.

Many counts were recorded for this clonotype. The rearrangement uses TRBV24-1 and TRBJ1-4; D call uncertain. Germline-derived CDR1 and CDR2 are KGHDR and SFDVKD. The CDR3 covers 12 residues. V was trimmed by 2 bases and J by 5 bases, leaving 2 bases between them. CDR3 sequence: CATSDWNEKLFF. The CDR3 bases are TGTGCCACCAGTGATTGGAATGAAAAACTGTTTTTT.

This clonotype was seen at least ten times. The rearrangement joins TRBV12-3 or TRBV12-4 to TRBJ1-2; 8 nucleotides agree with TRBD1. The J segment lost 2 bases and the V segment lost 0 bases, leaving 8 bases of the junction unmatched. The CDR3 consists of 17 residues. Written as DNA, the CDR3 is TGTGCCAGCAGTTTAGCCAATCCCCGGACAGGGAACTATGGCTACACCTTC. It codes for CASSLANPRTGNYGYTF.

This chain uses TRBV28 with TRBJ2-5; possibly TRBD1 for D (6 bases). The V and J ends lost 7 bases and 0 bases respectively, with 9 bases between them. The CDR3 is 13 residues long. In germline, CDR1 is MDHEN, CDR2 SYDVKM. This CDR3 reads CASTSGDQETQYF. The CDR3 DNA reads as TGTGCCAGCACCTCAGGGGACCAAGAGACCCAGTACTTC.

A few counts support this clonotype. A much larger clone sits a single nucleotide away, making a read error possible. This chain uses TRBV6-5 with TRBJ1-1, with a possible D match to TRBD1 (5 bases). The length of the CDR3 is 13 residues. In germline, CDR1 is MNHEY, CDR2 SVGAGI. The CDR3, as DNA: TGTGCCAGCAGTTACTCGAGACAGTCTGAAGCTTCCTTT. Translating gives CASSYSRQSEASF.

The J gene is TRBJ2-1, the V gene TRBV20-1; 11 bases agree with TRBD2. From germline, CDR1 is DFQATT and CDR2 SNEGSKA (reference sequence). V gave up 3 bases and J gave up 5 bases; unmatched junction bases: 0. The CDR3 runs to 13 residues. The CDR3 region has the DNA TGCAGTGCTAGGGGACTAGCGGACAATGAGCAGTTCTTC. This encodes CSARGLADNEQFF.

This clonotype has a count of ten or more. The chain employs TRBV20-1 and TRBJ2-3; tentatively, D is TRBD1 or TRBD2 (5 bases each). CDR3 length: 14 amino acids. CDR1 and CDR2 (germline): DFQATT, SNEGSKA (reference sequence). The V end lost 6 bases, the J end lost 2 bases, and 15 bases lay between the germline ends. The chain's CDR3 is CSARRDLHTDTQYF. The CDR3 nucleotides are TGCAGTGCCAGAAGGGACCTTCACACAGATACGCAGTATTTT.

This clonotype was recorded a few times. The J gene is TRBJ2-1, the V gene TRBV19; tentative D call: TRBD2 (6 bases). Germline V CDR1 and CDR2: LNHDA, SQIVND (reference sequence). This CDR3 spans 15 amino acids. V was pared by 5 bases and J by 2 bases, with 13 bases between. The CDR3 bases are TGTGCCAGTAGTCCTTCGGGAGTACCCTACAATGAGCAGTTCTTC. Its protein product is CASSPSGVPYNEQFF.

The chain recombines TRBV20-1 with TRBJ2-5; D is uncertain. CDR3 size: 14 residues. Germline loops: CDR1 DFQATT, CDR2 SNEGSKA (reference sequence). Deletions cut 5 bases from V and 3 bases from J, with 16 bases between. CDR3 in DNA: TGCAGTGCTGAACTCGGGCAGCAAGAAGAGACCCAGTACTTC. As protein: CSAELGQQEETQYF.

This clonotype was recorded a few times. V usage is TRBV12-3 or TRBV12-4 and J usage is TRBJ1-5, with D perhaps matching TRBD1 (6 bases). The CDR3 is 13 amino acids. V was clipped by 6 bases and J by 6 bases, with 12 bases between them. The CDR3 loop is CASSLQGTQPQHF. CDR3 sequence (DNA): TGTGCCAGCAGCCTACAGGGTACTCAGCCCCAGCATTTT.

For this clonotype: The junction departs from the called germline gene at one end, perhaps through a read error. V is TRBV7-9 and J is TRBJ2-7; D perhaps matches TRBD1 (6 bases). The CDR3 is 14 residues long. Per the germline V gene, CDR1 is SEHNR and CDR2 is FQNEAQ (reference sequence). CDR3 bases: TGTGTCAGCAGCCATGGACAGCGAACCTACGAGCAGTACTTC. Encoded protein: CVSSHGQRTYEQYF.

This clonotype has a count of ten or more. The rearrangement joins TRBV27 to TRBJ1-1; the D is unclear. The V end was cut by 5 bases, the J end by 7 bases, with 17 bases between. This CDR3 contains 14 residues. Germline V lookup: CDR1 MNHEY, CDR2 SMNVEV (reference sequence). The chain's CDR3 is CASSPRQNRIEAFF. The CDR3 coding sequence is TGTGCCAGCAGTCCACGACAAAATCGGATTGAAGCTTTCTTT.

This clonotype appeared many times. The V gene is TRBV7-9, the J gene TRBJ2-1; D ambiguous. The CDR3 covers 11 residues. CDR1 is SEHNR, CDR2 FQNEAQ, per germline (reference sequence). The germline V and J ends were trimmed by 5 bases and 10 bases, with 9 bases remaining between them. The CDR3 here is CASSRAPEQFF. CDR3 nucleotide sequence: TGTGCCAGCAGCCGCGCGCCGGAGCAGTTCTTC.

This clonotype was counted many times. The chain has TRBV27 and TRBJ2-7; possibly TRBD1 for D (5 bases). Trimming cost V 3 bases and J 1 base, with 13 bases left between them. CDR1 MNHEY and CDR2 SMNVEV come from the germline V gene (reference sequence). There are 15 residues in the CDR3. CDR3 sequence: CASSLNRLSSYEQYF. The CDR3 nucleotides are TGTGCCAGCAGTTTGAACAGGCTCTCATCCTACGAGCAGTACTTC.

This clonotype was found many times. V is TRBV28 and J is TRBJ1-5; D is undetermined. Germline V CDR1 and CDR2: MDHEN, SYDVKM. With 1 base removed from V and 7 bases from J, the gap between germline ends came to 8 bases. This CDR3 is 13 amino acids long. The CDR3 region has the DNA TGTGCCAGCAGTTTATTTGTAGGACAGCCCCAGCATTTT. Translated: CASSLFVGQPQHF.

This clonotype was seen repeatedly, ten times or more. This chain connects TRBV5-1 to TRBJ1-4, with D possibly TRBD1 on 6 matching bases. Germline lookup yields CDR1 SGHRS and CDR2 YFSETQ. The CDR3 covers 15 residues. Trimming pared 1 base from V and 4 bases from J, leaving 11 bases between. The chain's CDR3 is CASSLLGTSNEKLFF. In DNA, the CDR3 is TGCGCCAGCAGCTTGCTCGGGACAAGTAATGAAAAACTGTTTTTT.

The V call is TRBV7-9, the J call TRBJ1-1; D is perhaps TRBD1 (5 bases). The length of the CDR3 is 11 residues. V lost 6 bases and J 11 bases, leaving 13 bases between the germline ends. The germline V gene has CDR1 SEHNR and CDR2 FQNEAQ (reference sequence). The CDR3 coding sequence is TGTGCCAGCAGTTCCTGGGACGACGCTTTCTTT. It is translated as CASSSWDDAFF.

This clonotype appeared many times. J is TRBJ2-7 and V is TRBV28; 7 positions match TRBD2. This CDR3 is built from 17 residues. CDR1 and CDR2 from the germline V gene are MDHEN and SYDVKM. J lost 3 bases, V lost 4 bases, and 15 bases had no gene match. This CDR3 is CASSWRAGRGERYEQYF. CDR3 nucleotides: TGTGCCAGCAGTTGGAGAGCGGGAAGAGGGGAACGCTACGAGCAGTACTTC.

This clonotype was detected many times. The chain has TRBV28 and TRBJ2-1; D is uncertain. The CDR3 contains 15 residues. The germline V gene encodes CDR1 MDHEN and CDR2 SYDVKM. Deletions cut 2 bases from V and 0 bases from J, with 8 bases between. The CDR3 is CASSLVAYSYNEQFF. DNA of the CDR3: TGTGCCAGCAGTTTAGTGGCCTACTCCTACAATGAGCAGTTCTTC.

This clonotype was counted at least ten times. The rearrangement links TRBV28 to TRBJ1-2, with 10 bases identical to TRBD1. Trimming removed 7 bases from V and 7 bases from J; junction bases left unmatched: 12. CDR1 and CDR2 from the germline V gene are MDHEN and SYDVKM. This CDR3 has 15 amino acids. The CDR3 here is CASNPGSGQGFGYTF. In nucleotides, the CDR3 is TGTGCCAGCAACCCTGGTTCGGGACAGGGGTTTGGCTACACCTTC.

This clonotype was detected many times. V is TRBV12-3 or TRBV12-4 and J is TRBJ2-7; no firm D call. CDR3 length: 13 residues. Between the trimmed V and J ends, which lost 3 bases and 4 bases, there was a span of 10 bases. CDR3 bases: TGTGCCAGCAGTTTCCCTCCGTCTTACGAGCAGTACTTC. It translates to CASSFPPSYEQYF.

This clonotype has just a few counts. This chain connects TRBV7-2 to TRBJ1-5; D unresolved. V dropped 0 bases and J dropped 1 base, with 7 bases sitting between them. Germline lookup yields CDR1 SGHTA and CDR2 FQGNSA. The length of the CDR3 is 15 residues. Here the CDR3 reads CASSLARISNQPQHF. The CDR3 DNA is TGTGCCAGCAGCTTAGCCAGGATAAGCAATCAGCCCCAGCATTTT.

This clonotype was seen ten or more times. J is TRBJ1-4 and V is TRBV7-2, with no clear D. Germline V gene lookup returns CDR1 SGHTA and CDR2 FQGNSA. The ends were cut back, 3 bases at V and 6 bases at J, with 8 bases in the middle. The CDR3 totals 13 residues. This CDR3 reads CASSFQLYEKLFF. DNA for the CDR3: TGTGCCAGCAGCTTTCAGTTATATGAAAAACTGTTTTTT.

This clonotype was picked up a small number of times. The CDR3 DNA is TGCAGTGCCCCGAGGGGGGCGGGGGCCCCACTCTCCTACAATGAGCAGTTCTTC. This codes for CSAPRGAGAPLSYNEQFF. The chain couples TRBV20-1 to TRBJ2-1, with D possibly being TRBD2 (7 bases). The CDR3 is made up of 18 amino acids. Germline assignment: CDR1 DFQATT and CDR2 SNEGSKA (reference sequence). V lost 6 bases and J 0 bases, leaving 24 bases between the germline ends.

The chain carries TRBV30 and TRBJ2-3, with D unresolved. CDR3 length equals 11 residues. Trimming cost V 7 bases and J 6 bases, with 11 bases left between them. Germline assignment: CDR1 GTSNPN and CDR2 SVGIG (reference sequence). CDR3 sequence reads: CASPQGDTQYF. CDR3 in DNA: TGTGCCTCGCCGCAAGGGGATACGCAGTATTTT.